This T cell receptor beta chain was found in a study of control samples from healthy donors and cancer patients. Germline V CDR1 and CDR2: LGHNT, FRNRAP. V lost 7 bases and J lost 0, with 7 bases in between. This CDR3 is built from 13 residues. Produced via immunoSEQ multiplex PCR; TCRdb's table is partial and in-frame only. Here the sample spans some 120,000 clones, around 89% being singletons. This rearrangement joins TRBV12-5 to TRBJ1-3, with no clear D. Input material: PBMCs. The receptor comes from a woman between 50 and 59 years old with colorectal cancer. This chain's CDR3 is CASDASSGNTIYF. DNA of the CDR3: TGTGCTAGTGATGCCAGCTCTGGAAACACCATATATTTT. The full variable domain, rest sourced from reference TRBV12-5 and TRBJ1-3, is DARVTQTPRHKVTEMGQEVTMRCQPILGHNTVFWYRQTMMQGLELLAYFRNRAPLDDSGMPKDRFSAEMPDATLATLKIQPSEPRDSAVYFCASDASSGNTIYFGEGSWLTVV.